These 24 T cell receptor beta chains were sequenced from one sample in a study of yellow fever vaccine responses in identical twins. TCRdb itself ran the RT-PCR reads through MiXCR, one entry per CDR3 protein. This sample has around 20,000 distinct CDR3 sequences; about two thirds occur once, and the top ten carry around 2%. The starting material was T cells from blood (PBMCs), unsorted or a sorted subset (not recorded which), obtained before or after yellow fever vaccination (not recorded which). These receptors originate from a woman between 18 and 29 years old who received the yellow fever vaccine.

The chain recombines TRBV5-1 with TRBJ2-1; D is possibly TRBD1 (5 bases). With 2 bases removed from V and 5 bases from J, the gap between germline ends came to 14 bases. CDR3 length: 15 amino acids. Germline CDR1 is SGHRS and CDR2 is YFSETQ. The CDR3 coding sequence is TGCGCCAGCAGCTTTGTGGCAGGGCCTGACAATGAGCAGTTCTTC. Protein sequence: CASSFVAGPDNEQFF.

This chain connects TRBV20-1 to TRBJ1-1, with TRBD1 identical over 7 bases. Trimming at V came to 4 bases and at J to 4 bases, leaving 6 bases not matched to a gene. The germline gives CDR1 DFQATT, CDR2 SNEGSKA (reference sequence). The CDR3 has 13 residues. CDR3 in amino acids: CSAKDRVVTEAFF. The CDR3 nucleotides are TGCAGTGCTAAAGACAGGGTGGTCACTGAAGCTTTCTTT.

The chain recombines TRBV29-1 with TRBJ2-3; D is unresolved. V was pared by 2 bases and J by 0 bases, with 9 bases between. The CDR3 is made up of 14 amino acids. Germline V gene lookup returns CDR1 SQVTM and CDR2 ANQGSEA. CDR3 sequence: CSVESITSTDTQYF. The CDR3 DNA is TGCAGCGTTGAATCGATAACTAGCACAGATACGCAGTATTTT.

Here the CDR3 reads CATSDLGTTGTRFF. CDR3 nucleotide sequence: TGTGCCACCAGTGATTTGGGGACCACCGGGACGCGGTTCTTC. The chain links TRBV24-1 to TRBJ2-1; either TRBD1 or TRBD2 may fit D (5 bases each). Germline V gives CDR1 KGHDR, CDR2 SFDVKD. This CDR3 spans 14 amino acids. Trimming removed 0 bases at V and 15 bases at J, with 17 bases between.

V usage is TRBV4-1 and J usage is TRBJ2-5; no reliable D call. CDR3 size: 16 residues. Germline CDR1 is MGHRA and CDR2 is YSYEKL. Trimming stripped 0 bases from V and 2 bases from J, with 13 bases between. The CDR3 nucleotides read TGCGCCAGCAGCCAAGAGGTCGCTTCTAGACAAGAGACCCAGTACTTC. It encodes CASSQEVASRQETQYF.

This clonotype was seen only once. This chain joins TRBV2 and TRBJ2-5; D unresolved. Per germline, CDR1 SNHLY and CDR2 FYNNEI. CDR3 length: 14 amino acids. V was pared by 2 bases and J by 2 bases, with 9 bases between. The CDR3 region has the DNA TGTGCCAGCAGTGAAAGAGGCGGACAAGAGACCCAGTACTTC. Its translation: CASSERGGQETQYF.

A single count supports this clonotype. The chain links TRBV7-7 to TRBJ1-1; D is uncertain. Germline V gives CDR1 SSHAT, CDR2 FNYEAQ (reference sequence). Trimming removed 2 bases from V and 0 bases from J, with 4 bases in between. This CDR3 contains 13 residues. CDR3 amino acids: CASSLFLNTEAFF. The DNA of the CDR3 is TGTGCCAGCAGCTTATTCCTGAACACTGAAGCTTTCTTT. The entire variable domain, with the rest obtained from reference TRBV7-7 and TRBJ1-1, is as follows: GAGVSQSPRYKVTKRGQDVTLRCDPISSHATLYWYQQALGQGPEFLTYFNYEAQPDKSGLPSDRFSAERPEGSISTLTIQRTEQRDSAMYRCASSLFLNTEAFFGQGTRLTVV.

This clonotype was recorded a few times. The CDR3 protein is CASSPGLVVNEQFF. The CDR3 nucleotides read TGTGCCAGCAGCCCGGGACTAGTAGTCAATGAGCAGTTCTTC. The rearrangement joins TRBV3-1 to TRBJ2-1, with 8 bases fitting TRBD2. V lost 4 bases to trimming and J lost 6 bases; unmatched junction nucleotides: 5. Germline CDR1 LGHDT, CDR2 YNNKEL (reference sequence). The CDR3 contains 14 residues.

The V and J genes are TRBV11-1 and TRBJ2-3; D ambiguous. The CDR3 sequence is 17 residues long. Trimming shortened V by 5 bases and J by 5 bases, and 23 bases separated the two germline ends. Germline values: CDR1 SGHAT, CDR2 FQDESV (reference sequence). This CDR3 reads CASSPQAQLYHRDTQYF. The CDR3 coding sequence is TGTGCCAGCAGCCCCCAGGCTCAGCTTTACCATCGAGATACGCAGTATTTT.

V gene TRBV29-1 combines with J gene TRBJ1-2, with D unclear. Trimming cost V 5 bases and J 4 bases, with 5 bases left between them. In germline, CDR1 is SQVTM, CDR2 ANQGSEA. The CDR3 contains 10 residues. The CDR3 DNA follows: TGCAGCGTTAAGATCTATGGCTACACCTTC. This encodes CSVKIYGYTF. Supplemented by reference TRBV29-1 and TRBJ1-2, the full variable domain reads SAVISQKPSRDICQRGTSLTIQCQVDSQVTMMFWYRQQPGQSLTLIATANQGSEATYESGFVIDKFPISRPNLTFSTLTVSNMSPEDSSIYLCSVKIYGYTFGSGTRLTVV.

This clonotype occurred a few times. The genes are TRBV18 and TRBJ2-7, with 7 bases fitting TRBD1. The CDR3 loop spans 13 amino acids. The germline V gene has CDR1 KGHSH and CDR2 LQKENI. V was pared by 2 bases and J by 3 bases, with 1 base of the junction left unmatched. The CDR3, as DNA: TGTGCCAGCTCACCAAGGGACAGCTACGAGCAGTACGTC. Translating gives CASSPRDSYEQYV.

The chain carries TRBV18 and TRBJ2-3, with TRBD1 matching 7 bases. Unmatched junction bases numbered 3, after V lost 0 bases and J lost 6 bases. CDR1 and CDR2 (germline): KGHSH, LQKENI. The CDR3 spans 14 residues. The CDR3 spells CASSPPGTADTQYF. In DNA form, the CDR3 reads TGTGCCAGCTCACCACCCGGGACAGCCGATACGCAGTATTTT.

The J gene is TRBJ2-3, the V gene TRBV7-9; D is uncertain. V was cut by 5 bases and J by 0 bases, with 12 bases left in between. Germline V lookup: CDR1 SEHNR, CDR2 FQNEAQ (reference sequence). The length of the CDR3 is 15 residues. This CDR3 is CASSPSRISTDTQYF. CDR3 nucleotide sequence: TGTGCCAGCAGCCCATCCCGCATTAGCACAGATACGCAGTATTTT.

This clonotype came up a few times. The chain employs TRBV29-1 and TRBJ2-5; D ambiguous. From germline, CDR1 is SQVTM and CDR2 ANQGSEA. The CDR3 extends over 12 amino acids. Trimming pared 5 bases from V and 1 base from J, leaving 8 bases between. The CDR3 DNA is TGCAGCGTTTACTCGACCCAAGAGACCCAGTACTTC. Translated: CSVYSTQETQYF.

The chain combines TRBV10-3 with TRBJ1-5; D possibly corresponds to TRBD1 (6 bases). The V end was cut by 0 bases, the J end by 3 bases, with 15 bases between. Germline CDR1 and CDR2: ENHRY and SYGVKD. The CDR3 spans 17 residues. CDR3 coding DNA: TGTGCCATCAGTGAGTCGAAACAGGGCCCAAACAATCAGCCCCAGCATTTT. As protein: CAISESKQGPNNQPQHF.

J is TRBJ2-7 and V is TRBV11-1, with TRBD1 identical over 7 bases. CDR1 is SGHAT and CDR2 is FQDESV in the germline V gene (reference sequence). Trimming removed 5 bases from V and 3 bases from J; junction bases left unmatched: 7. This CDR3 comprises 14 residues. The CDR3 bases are TGTGCCAGCAGCCCAAGGGACAGAAACTACGAGCAGTACTTC. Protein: CASSPRDRNYEQYF.

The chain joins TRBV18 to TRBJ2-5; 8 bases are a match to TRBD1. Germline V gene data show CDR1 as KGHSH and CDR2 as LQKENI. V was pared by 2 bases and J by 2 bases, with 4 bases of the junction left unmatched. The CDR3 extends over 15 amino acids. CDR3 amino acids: CASSPGQGAQETQYF. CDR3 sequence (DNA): TGTGCCAGCTCACCAGGTCAGGGGGCTCAAGAGACCCAGTACTTC.

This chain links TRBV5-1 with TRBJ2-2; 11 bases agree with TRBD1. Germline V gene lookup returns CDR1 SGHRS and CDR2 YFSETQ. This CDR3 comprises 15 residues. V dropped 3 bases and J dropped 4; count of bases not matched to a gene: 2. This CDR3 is CASSSGTGGTGELFF. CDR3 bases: TGCGCCAGCAGCTCCGGGACAGGGGGCACCGGGGAGCTGTTTTTT. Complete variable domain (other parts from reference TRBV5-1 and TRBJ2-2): KAGVTQTPRYLIKTRGQQVTLSCSPISGHRSVSWYQQTPGQGLQFLFEYFSETQRNKGNFPGRFSGRQFSNSRSEMNVSTLELGDSALYLCASSSGTGGTGELFFGEGSRLTVL.

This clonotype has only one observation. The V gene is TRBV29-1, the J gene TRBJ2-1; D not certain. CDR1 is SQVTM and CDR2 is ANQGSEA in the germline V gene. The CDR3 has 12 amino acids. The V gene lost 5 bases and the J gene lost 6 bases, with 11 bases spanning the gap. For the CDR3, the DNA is TGCAGCGTTTCACTAAAGGGCAATGAGCAGTTCTTC. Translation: CSVSLKGNEQFF.

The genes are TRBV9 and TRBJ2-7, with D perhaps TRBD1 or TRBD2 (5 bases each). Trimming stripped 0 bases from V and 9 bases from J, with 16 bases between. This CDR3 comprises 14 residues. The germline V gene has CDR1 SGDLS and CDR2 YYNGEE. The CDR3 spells CASSVAGTSDMQYF. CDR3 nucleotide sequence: TGTGCCAGCAGCGTAGCCGGGACCTCGGATATGCAGTACTTC.

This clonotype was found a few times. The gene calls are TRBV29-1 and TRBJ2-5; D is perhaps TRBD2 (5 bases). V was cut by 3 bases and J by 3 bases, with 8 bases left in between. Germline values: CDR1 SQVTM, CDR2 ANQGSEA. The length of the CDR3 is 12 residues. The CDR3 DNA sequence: TGCAGCGTTGACGGAGGAAAAGAGACCCAGTACTTC. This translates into CSVDGGKETQYF.

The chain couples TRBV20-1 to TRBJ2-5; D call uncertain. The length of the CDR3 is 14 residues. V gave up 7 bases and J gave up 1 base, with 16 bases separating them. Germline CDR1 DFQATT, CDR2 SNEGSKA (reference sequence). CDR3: CSVTSPLVQETQYF. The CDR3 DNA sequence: TGCAGTGTTACGTCCCCGTTGGTCCAAGAGACCCAGTACTTC.

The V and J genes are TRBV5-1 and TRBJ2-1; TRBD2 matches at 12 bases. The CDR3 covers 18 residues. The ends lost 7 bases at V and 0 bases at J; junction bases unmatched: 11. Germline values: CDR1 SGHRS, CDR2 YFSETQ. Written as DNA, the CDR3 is TGCGCCAGCCGTCCCGGGACTAGCGGGCCCAGCTCCTACAATGAGCAGTTCTTC. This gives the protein CASRPGTSGPSSYNEQFF.

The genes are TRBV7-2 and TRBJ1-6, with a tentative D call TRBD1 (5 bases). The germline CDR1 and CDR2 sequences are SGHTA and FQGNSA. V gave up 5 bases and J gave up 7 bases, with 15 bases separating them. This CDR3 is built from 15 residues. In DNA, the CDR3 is TGTGCCAGCAGCCTACCGGGGGAAAGAAATTCACCCCTCCACTTT. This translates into CASSLPGERNSPLHF.